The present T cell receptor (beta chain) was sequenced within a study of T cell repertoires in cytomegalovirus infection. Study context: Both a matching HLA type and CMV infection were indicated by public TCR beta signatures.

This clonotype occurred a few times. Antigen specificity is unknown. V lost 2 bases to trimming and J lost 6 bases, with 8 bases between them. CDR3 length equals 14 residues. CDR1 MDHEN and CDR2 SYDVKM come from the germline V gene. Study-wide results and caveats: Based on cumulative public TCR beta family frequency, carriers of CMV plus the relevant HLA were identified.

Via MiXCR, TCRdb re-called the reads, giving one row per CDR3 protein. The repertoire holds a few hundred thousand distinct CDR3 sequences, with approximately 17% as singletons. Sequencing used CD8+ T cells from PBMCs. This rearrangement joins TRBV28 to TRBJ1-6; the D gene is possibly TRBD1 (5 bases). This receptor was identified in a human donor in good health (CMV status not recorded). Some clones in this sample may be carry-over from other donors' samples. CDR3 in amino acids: CASSLEGVNSPLHF. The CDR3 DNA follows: TGTGCCAGCAGTTTAGAAGGGGTTAATTCACCCCTCCACTTT. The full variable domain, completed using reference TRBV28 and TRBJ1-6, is DVKVTQSSRYLVKRTGEKVFLECVQDMDHENMFWYRQDPGLGLRLIYFSYDVKMKEKGDIPEGYSVSREKKERFSLILESASTNQTSMYLCASSLEGVNSPLHFGNGTRLTVT.